What follows are 32 T cell receptor beta chains derived from one specimen sequenced in a study of regulatory T cells in long-lasting Graves disease. The time point here: persistent/refractory GD, antithyroid drugs over 5 years with positive TRAb. PBMCs provided the RNA from which the TCR library was made. Library construction for TCR beta used iRepertoire HTBI primers and Arm-PCR of CDR3 regions. One entry per CDR3 protein results from TCRdb running MiXCR on the multiplex PCR reads. This sample has 350,000 to 500,000 distinct CDR3 sequences, with around 20% found just once. Sequencing was performed on peripheral blood mononuclear cells (PBMCs), taken when the disease was refractory, from a patient treated with antithyroid drugs. These receptors came from a female donor with Graves disease.

A word on this clonotype: A read error may be the cause here, since a much bigger clone is one base away. The chain uses TRBV18 and TRBJ1-5; TRBD1 matches 9 bases. CDR1 and CDR2 (germline): KGHSH, LQKENI. There are 14 residues in the CDR3. The CDR3 sequence is CACSPQGADQPQHF. The DNA for the CDR3 is TGTGCCTGCTCGCCACAGGGGGCGGATCAGCCCCAGCATTTT.

This clonotype has a count of ten or more. CDR3: CASSLPRGEPTEAFF. Written as DNA, the CDR3 is TGTGCCAGCAGTTTGCCAAGGGGGGAACCGACTGAAGCTTTCTTT. V and J are TRBV28 and TRBJ1-1; D might be TRBD1 (6 bases). Germline loops: CDR1 MDHEN, CDR2 SYDVKM. The CDR3 is 15 amino acids. V was pared by 3 bases and J by 5 bases, with 16 bases between.

This chain uses TRBV29-1 with TRBJ2-7; 12 bases match TRBD2. The trim removed 4 bases at V and 4 bases at J, leaving 5 bases unmatched. Germline V gives CDR1 SQVTM, CDR2 ANQGSEA. The CDR3 has 14 residues. The CDR3, as DNA: TGCAGCGTTGTACTAGCGGGAGGTCGGTACGAGCAGTACTTC. The encoded protein is CSVVLAGGRYEQYF.

The chain's CDR3 is CASSTSGLAGVVSYNEQFF. The DNA of the CDR3 is TGTGCCAGTAGTACTTCGGGACTAGCGGGAGTTGTATCCTACAATGAGCAGTTCTTC. The chain couples TRBV19 to TRBJ2-1; 14 bases agree with TRBD2. With V trimmed by 4 bases and J by 1 base, 9 bases remained unmatched. The germline CDR1 and CDR2 sequences are LNHDA and SQIVND (reference sequence). The CDR3 is made up of 19 amino acids.

The table lists this clonotype with many counts. The chain is built from TRBV28 and TRBJ1-1; D possibly corresponds to TRBD1 (6 bases). V was clipped by 4 bases and J by 0 bases, with 12 bases between them. This CDR3 region has 15 residues. Germline V lookup: CDR1 MDHEN, CDR2 SYDVKM. CDR3 sequence (DNA): TGTGCCAGCAGTTCCGACAGGAGTCTGAACACTGAAGCTTTCTTT. It specifies CASSSDRSLNTEAFF. Full variable domain (rest looked up from reference TRBV28 and TRBJ1-1): DVKVTQSSRYLVKRTGEKVFLECVQDMDHENMFWYRQDPGLGLRLIYFSYDVKMKEKGDIPEGYSVSREKKERFSLILESASTNQTSMYLCASSSDRSLNTEAFFGQGTRLTVV.

This clonotype was observed a few times. This clone may be a read error of a much larger clone one base away. The chain couples TRBV6-1 to TRBJ2-5, with TRBD2 matching 11 bases. Germline CDR1 reads MNHNS; CDR2 reads SASEGT. The J segment lost 2 bases and the V segment lost 4 bases, leaving 0 bases of the junction unmatched. The CDR3 totals 14 residues. CDR3 residues: CASSGLAGQETQYF. CDR3 DNA: TGTGCCAGCAGTGGACTAGCGGGACAAGAGACCCAGTACTTC.

This rearrangement joins TRBV19 to TRBJ2-2, with unresolved D. V was shortened by 6 bases and J by 5 bases, with 10 bases between the two germline ends. This CDR3 has 13 amino acids. The germline V gene encodes CDR1 LNHDA and CDR2 SQIVND (reference sequence). CDR3 bases: TGTGCCAGTAGCCTGTCGGAAACCGGGGAGCTGTTTTTT. Translated, it gives CASSLSETGELFF.

This clonotype was observed many times. This chain joins TRBV6-1 and TRBJ2-2, with D perhaps TRBD2 (5 bases). This CDR3 region has 15 residues. Trimming removed 7 bases from V and 2 bases from J, with 14 bases in between. CDR1 MNHNS and CDR2 SASEGT come from the germline V gene. This CDR3 is CASTSEGPNTGELFF. The CDR3 DNA reads as TGTGCCAGCACCTCAGAGGGTCCAAACACCGGGGAGCTGTTTTTT.

V and J are TRBV10-3 and TRBJ1-1; no firm D call. V dropped 1 base and J dropped 6 bases, with 9 bases sitting between them. This CDR3 region has 13 residues. From germline, CDR1 is ENHRY and CDR2 SYGVKD. In nucleotides, the CDR3 is TGTGCCATCAGTGAGTTGAAAGAGGCTGAAGCTTTCTTT. Translating gives CAISELKEAEAFF.

This chain joins TRBV28 and TRBJ2-2; possibly TRBD2 for D (6 bases). The V and J ends lost 4 bases and 3 bases respectively, with 12 bases between them. The CDR3 has 15 residues. CDR1 is MDHEN and CDR2 is SYDVKM in the germline V gene. Here the CDR3 reads CASSYTLAHTGELFF. The CDR3 DNA reads as TGTGCCAGCAGTTACACCCTAGCGCACACCGGGGAGCTGTTTTTT.

V usage is TRBV7-3 and J usage is TRBJ2-3; 10 nucleotides agree with TRBD2. The V gene end was trimmed by 5 bases and the J gene end by 1 base; junction bases not matched to a gene: 9. CDR1 is SGHTA, CDR2 FQGTGA, per germline. This CDR3 is 17 amino acids long. DNA of the CDR3: TGTGCCAGCAGCCAGACACCCGGGACTAGCGGCACAGATACGCAGTATTTT. Its protein product is CASSQTPGTSGTDTQYF.

Ten or more counts support this clonotype. This sequence joins TRBV28 and TRBJ1-5, with D uncertain. Germline loops: CDR1 MDHEN, CDR2 SYDVKM. Deletions cut 2 bases from V and 0 bases from J, with 11 bases between. The CDR3 has 16 amino acids. This chain's CDR3 is CASSLPGGHSNQPQHF. CDR3 bases: TGTGCCAGCAGTTTACCGGGCGGTCATAGCAATCAGCCCCAGCATTTT.

A remark on this clonotype: A much larger clone differs by one base, so this may be a read error. This chain joins TRBV6-1 and TRBJ2-2; perhaps TRBD2 as D (6 bases). The germline CDR1 and CDR2 sequences are MNHNS and SASEGT. The CDR3 length is 15 residues. CDR3 sequence reads: CASRRGTERTGELLF. In nucleotides, the CDR3 is TGTGCCAGCAGACGCGGGACGGAGCGCACCGGGGAGCTGCTTTTT.

This clonotype was picked up many times. The CDR3 region is CASRPEDRNTEAFF. In DNA, the CDR3 is TGTGCCAGCAGGCCGGAGGACAGGAACACTGAAGCTTTCTTT. The chain carries TRBV6-1 and TRBJ1-1, with TRBD1 as a possible D gene (6 bases). The CDR3 contains 14 residues. The germline CDR1 and CDR2 sequences are MNHNS and SASEGT. V was cut by 6 bases and J by 1 base, with 12 bases left in between.

This clonotype appeared a few times. The chain uses TRBV19 and TRBJ2-7, with 9 bases that match TRBD1. With 2 bases clipped from V and 10 bases from J, the junction kept 12 bases outside the gene matches. Per the germline V gene, CDR1 is LNHDA and CDR2 is SQIVND (reference sequence). The CDR3 spans 15 residues. CDR3: CASSISEGTGFDQYF. CDR3 coding DNA: TGTGCCAGTAGTATATCCGAAGGGACAGGGTTCGATCAGTACTTC.

The DNA for the CDR3 is TGTGCCAGCAGCCCTGACCGGACGGGGGAGCAGTACTTC. This sequence encodes CASSPDRTGEQYF. The chain joins TRBV5-6 to TRBJ2-7, with D maybe TRBD2 (5 bases). The CDR3 length is 13 residues. Trimming shortened V by 4 bases and J by 7 bases, and 15 bases separated the two germline ends. Per germline, CDR1 SGHDT and CDR2 YYEEEE. The variable domain in full, with the rest retrieved from reference TRBV5-6 and TRBJ2-7, is DAGVTQSPTHLIKTRGQQVTLRCSPKSGHDTVSWYQQALGQGPQFIFQYYEEEERQRGNFPDRFSGHQFPNYSSELNVNALLLGDSALYLCASSPDRTGEQYFGPGTRLTVT.

This clonotype has more than one count but fewer than ten. The chain couples TRBV28 to TRBJ2-7; 10 bases fit TRBD1. Germline CDR1 is MDHEN and CDR2 is SYDVKM. V shed 6 bases and J 6 bases; nucleotides not matched to a gene: 11. The CDR3 consists of 15 residues. The CDR3 coding sequence is TGTGCCAGCAGACCCAGGGACAGGGGAATCTTCGAGCAGTACTTC. It specifies CASRPRDRGIFEQYF.

A few counts support this clonotype. The chain employs TRBV27 and TRBJ2-7; 7 bases fit TRBD1. The germline CDR1 and CDR2 sequences are MNHEY and SMNVEV (reference sequence). The trim removed 11 bases at V and 3 bases at J, leaving 10 bases unmatched. The CDR3 runs to 13 residues. The CDR3 nucleotides are TGTGCCTCAGCCCGGGCAGGGGGCTACGAGCAGTACTTC. Translated, it gives CASARAGGYEQYF.

This clonotype was counted only a few times. The chain has TRBV28 and TRBJ2-1; the D call may be TRBD1 or TRBD2 (6 bases each). Per germline, CDR1 MDHEN and CDR2 SYDVKM. The CDR3 extends over 13 amino acids. Trimming pared 3 bases from V and 6 bases from J, leaving 9 bases between. CDR3 amino acids: CASSLGGGNEQFF. The CDR3 DNA reads TGTGCCAGCAGTTTGGGGGGCGGCAATGAGCAGTTCTTC.

Of note for this clonotype: A much larger clone sits a single nucleotide away, making a read error possible. J is TRBJ1-1 and V is TRBV6-1; a weak D match, TRBD1 (6 bases). Germline loops: CDR1 MNHNS, CDR2 SASEGT. The CDR3 is 15 residues long. V was cut by 5 bases and J by 1 base, with 14 bases left in between. CDR3 in DNA: TGTGCCAGCAGTAATAACAGGGCAAGGAACACTGAAGCTTTCTTT. Translating it yields CASSNNRARNTEAFF.

For this clonotype: A much larger clone differs from this one at a single base, so this may be a read error. This chain uses TRBV10-3 with TRBJ2-7; no firm D call. The germline CDR1 and CDR2 sequences are ENHRY and SYGVKD. This CDR3 contains 13 residues. CDR3 nucleotides: TGTGCCGTCAGTGCCCGTGACCCCTACGAGCAGTACTTC. This codes for CAVSARDPYEQYF.

The rearrangement uses TRBV9 and TRBJ2-2; the match to TRBD2 covers 11 bases. CDR3 length: 16 residues. V shed 3 bases, J shed 5 bases, and the junction held 6 bases outside the gene matches. CDR1 and CDR2 (germline): SGDLS, YYNGEE. CDR3 loop: CASSETSGSATGELFF. The CDR3 region has the DNA TGTGCCAGCAGCGAAACTAGCGGGAGTGCTACCGGGGAGCTGTTTTTT.

Only one count was recorded for this clonotype. This chain links TRBV11-2 with TRBJ2-1; D gene ambiguous. The V gene lost 3 bases and the J gene lost 9 bases, with 9 bases spanning the gap. Germline CDR1 reads SGHAT; CDR2 reads FQNNGV. The CDR3 totals 12 residues. CDR3 sequence reads: CASSFDVGEQFF. DNA for the CDR3: TGTGCCAGCAGCTTCGACGTCGGTGAGCAGTTCTTC.

This clonotype was seen many times. The chain recombines TRBV15 with TRBJ1-4, with D unresolved. This CDR3 is built from 15 residues. V lost 0 bases and J lost 4, with 9 bases in between. The germline CDR1 and CDR2 sequences are LNHNV and YYDKDF (reference sequence). The CDR3 here is CATSREFQSNEKLFF. The CDR3 DNA sequence: TGTGCCACCAGCAGAGAGTTCCAGAGTAATGAAAAACTGTTTTTT.

J is TRBJ2-2 and V is TRBV7-9; TRBD1 agrees at 7 bases. Trimming removed 5 bases from V and 6 bases from J; junction bases left unmatched: 9. Germline loops: CDR1 SEHNR, CDR2 FQNEAQ (reference sequence). This CDR3 region has 15 residues. The CDR3 sequence: CASSTRDRESGELFF. The CDR3 region has the DNA TGTGCCAGCAGCACAAGAGACAGGGAGTCCGGGGAGCTGTTTTTT.

This clonotype was recorded at least ten times. The V call is TRBV19, the J call TRBJ1-1; D gene uncertain. V lost 2 bases to trimming and J lost 0 bases, with 7 bases between them. This CDR3 is 14 amino acids long. Germline values: CDR1 LNHDA, CDR2 SQIVND (reference sequence). This CDR3 reads CASSIHLLNTEAFF. The CDR3 DNA follows: TGTGCCAGTAGTATACATCTCCTGAACACTGAAGCTTTCTTT.

V is TRBV12-3 or TRBV12-4 and J is TRBJ2-7; the D call may be TRBD1 or TRBD2 (5 bases each). The germline V and J ends were trimmed by 6 bases and 0 bases, with 18 bases remaining between them. The CDR3 is 16 residues long. Written as DNA, the CDR3 is TGTGCCAGCAGCCCGGGGACGGAACTAGGCTCCTACGAGCAGTACTTC. Translated, it gives CASSPGTELGSYEQYF.

The genes are TRBV11-2 and TRBJ2-6, with D tentatively TRBD2 (6 bases). The CDR3 runs 15 residues. Trimming pared 4 bases from V and 1 base from J, leaving 8 bases between. CDR1 is SGHAT and CDR2 is FQNNGV in the germline V gene. CDR3 coding DNA: TGTGCCAGCAGCTCGGGACTTTCTGGGGCCAACGTCCTGACTTTC. The encoded protein is CASSSGLSGANVLTF.

In this sample, this clonotype turned up many times. The V and J genes are TRBV2 and TRBJ1-1; no definite D call. V was pared by 6 bases and J by 2 bases, with 4 bases between. Germline V CDR1 and CDR2: SNHLY, FYNNEI. This CDR3 is 11 amino acids long. The DNA for the CDR3 is TGTGCCAGCAGGGGAAACACTGAAGCTTTCTTT. Translation: CASRGNTEAFF. Full variable domain (outside the CDR3, taken from reference TRBV2 and TRBJ1-1): EPEVTQTPSHQVTQMGQEVILRCVPISNHLYFYWYRQILGQKVEFLVSFYNNEISEKSEIFDDQFSVERPDGSNFTLKIRSTKLEDSAMYFCASRGNTEAFFGQGTRLTVV.

V gene TRBV12-3 or TRBV12-4 combines with J gene TRBJ2-4; a possible D gene is TRBD1 (5 bases). Trimming took off 6 bases at V and 0 bases at J, with 18 bases between the two ends. The CDR3 consists of 17 residues. The CDR3, as DNA: TGTGCCAGCAGCTCCCTGGGGCTTTTTGGAGCCAAAAACATTCAGTACTTC. This gives the protein CASSSLGLFGAKNIQYF.

This clonotype was recorded many times. This chain links TRBV6-1 with TRBJ2-7, with TRBD2 matching 7 bases. The V segment lost 6 bases and the J segment 3 bases; nucleotides outside the gene matches: 8. The CDR3 loop spans 14 amino acids. The germline gives CDR1 MNHNS, CDR2 SASEGT. The CDR3 sequence is CASRLAGADYEQYF. The CDR3 DNA reads TGTGCCAGCAGATTGGCGGGAGCGGACTACGAGCAGTACTTC.

The gene calls are TRBV5-1 and TRBJ2-5, with a weak D call TRBD1 (6 bases). CDR1 is SGHRS and CDR2 is YFSETQ in the germline V gene. The CDR3 contains 16 residues. Trimming took off 5 bases at V and 2 bases at J, with 19 bases between the two ends. CDR3 region: CASRRGSVDPQETQYF. The CDR3 DNA sequence: TGCGCCAGCAGGAGGGGGTCAGTAGATCCTCAAGAGACCCAGTACTTC.